What follows are 21 T cell receptor beta chains derived from one specimen sequenced in a study of blood T cells in healthy people across ages. Then a second PCR, running about 6 to 12 cycles, was carried out with a sample-barcoded 5' primer and a J-beta primer mix. MiXCR was run by TCRdb on the 5' RACE reads, yielding one entry per CDR3 protein. The sample has 1,300,000 or so distinct CDR3 sequences; 45% to 70% are singletons. Sequencing used blood. These receptors were obtained from a man aged 18 to 29 in good health.

This clonotype occurred a few times. The chain is built from TRBV10-3 and TRBJ2-1; 10 bases line up with TRBD2. Germline CDR1 and CDR2: ENHRY and SYGVKD. The trim removed 10 bases at V and 8 bases at J, leaving 11 bases unmatched. The CDR3 spans 14 residues. DNA for the CDR3: TGTGCCACCAAGCCTAGCGGGAGTAGCGATGAGCAGTTCTTC. Residues: CATKPSGSSDEQFF.

This clonotype was observed a handful of times. V is TRBV4-1 and J is TRBJ2-5; 7 bases are a match to TRBD2. Germline loops: CDR1 MGHRA, CDR2 YSYEKL. This CDR3 region has 14 residues. With V trimmed by 2 bases and J by 0 bases, 0 bases remained unmatched. CDR3 region: CASSQSGNQETQYF. DNA of the CDR3: TGCGCCAGCAGCCAAAGCGGGAACCAAGAGACCCAGTACTTC.

In its sample, this clonotype was seen a few times. This chain joins TRBV12-3 or TRBV12-4 and TRBJ2-3; 12 nucleotides match TRBD2. Unmatched junction bases numbered 2, after V lost 5 bases and J lost 2 bases. The CDR3 spans 15 residues. CDR3 in DNA: TGTGCCAGCAGTCCTAGCGGGAGGGTCACAGATACGCAGTATTTT. Protein: CASSPSGRVTDTQYF.

The J gene is TRBJ1-5, the V gene TRBV16; D gene unclear. Between the trimmed V and J ends, which lost 0 bases and 6 bases, there was a span of 6 bases. Germline CDR1 and CDR2: KGHSY and FQNENV. This CDR3 spans 13 amino acids. The CDR3 DNA follows: TGTGCCAGCAGCCAATCAAACGGTCAGCCCCAGCATTTT. Amino acid sequence: CASSQSNGQPQHF.

The chain has TRBV2 and TRBJ2-1; 11 nucleotides align to TRBD2. This CDR3 spans 16 amino acids. Germline-derived CDR1 and CDR2 are SNHLY and FYNNEI. The J segment lost 2 bases and the V segment lost 8 bases, leaving 8 bases of the junction unmatched. DNA for the CDR3: TGTGCCAGCGGGACTAGCGGATGGGGCCCCTACAATGAGCAGTTCTTC. It is translated as CASGTSGWGPYNEQFF. Complete variable domain (other parts from reference TRBV2 and TRBJ2-1): EPEVTQTPSHQVTQMGQEVILRCVPISNHLYFYWYRQILGQKVEFLVSFYNNEISEKSEIFDDQFSVERPDGSNFTLKIRSTKLEDSAMYFCASGTSGWGPYNEQFFGPGTRLTVL.

J is TRBJ2-7 and V is TRBV28; a weak D match, TRBD2 (6 bases). This CDR3 has 14 residues. The V gene's germline CDR1 is MDHEN and CDR2 SYDVKM. V was pared by 8 bases and J by 4 bases, with 18 bases between. CDR3 amino acids: CASQAVGGFYEQYF. In nucleotides, the CDR3 is TGTGCCAGCCAGGCCGTGGGGGGATTTTACGAGCAGTACTTC.

The chain has TRBV28 and TRBJ2-3; D unclear. V was pared by 4 bases and J by 4 bases, with 12 bases between. CDR1 and CDR2 (germline): MDHEN, SYDVKM. This CDR3 contains 14 residues. The chain's CDR3 is CASSSRLRPDTQYF. The CDR3 nucleotides read TGTGCCAGCAGTTCCCGACTGCGGCCAGATACGCAGTATTTT.

The rearrangement uses TRBV25-1 and TRBJ2-3, with 11 bases aligning to TRBD2. The CDR3 has 18 residues. Losses at the gene ends were 1 base for V and 0 bases for J; bases not matched to a gene: 6. Germline V gives CDR1 MGHDK, CDR2 SYGVNS. The CDR3 spells CASSESRPSGGSTDTQYF. In DNA, the CDR3 is TGTGCCAGCAGTGAATCCCGCCCTAGCGGGGGGAGCACAGATACGCAGTATTTT.

CDR3 in DNA: TGTGCCAGCACCAAAGCCGGGGGATCTAACTATGGCTACACCTTC. Protein sequence: CASTKAGGSNYGYTF. The J gene is TRBJ1-2, the V gene TRBV7-2, with D possibly matching TRBD1 (5 bases). This CDR3 is 15 amino acids long. V was clipped by 7 bases and J by 0 bases, with 15 bases between them. Germline V gives CDR1 SGHTA, CDR2 FQGNSA.

This rearrangement joins TRBV9 to TRBJ1-1; no firm D call. V was cut by 4 bases and J by 0 bases, with 10 bases left in between. CDR1 is SGDLS and CDR2 is YYNGEE in the germline V gene. This CDR3 is 14 amino acids long. In nucleotides, the CDR3 is TGTGCCAGCAGCCCCCGGGCCTTGAACACTGAAGCTTTCTTT. As protein: CASSPRALNTEAFF.

The CDR3 is CASSFPTEGPSYEQYF. The CDR3 nucleotides are TGCGCCAGCAGCTTTCCCACAGAGGGTCCTTCCTACGAGCAGTACTTC. The J gene is TRBJ2-7, the V gene TRBV5-1, with D possibly TRBD2 on 5 matching bases. CDR1 is SGHRS, CDR2 YFSETQ, per germline. The CDR3 runs to 16 residues. The V end was cut by 2 bases, the J end by 1 base, with 16 bases between. The entire variable domain, with the rest obtained from reference TRBV5-1 and TRBJ2-7, is as follows: KAGVTQTPRYLIKTRGQQVTLSCSPISGHRSVSWYQQTPGQGLQFLFEYFSETQRNKGNFPGRFSGRQFSNSRSEMNVSTLELGDSALYLCASSFPTEGPSYEQYFGPGTRLTVT.

In this sample, this clonotype turned up a few times. The V and J genes are TRBV21-1 and TRBJ2-4; the D call in the table, TRBD1, was not verified against the DNA. Matching the DNA end better, TRBJ2-7 makes the J call doubtful. TRBV21-1 is shown as a pseudogene. The CDR3 covers 15 residues. The CDR3 spells CARILGGILSSEQYF. CDR3 nucleotides: TGTGCCAGAATTTTAGGGGGAATATTGTCGAGCGAGCAGTACTTC.

This clonotype was seen a handful of times. The CDR3 reads CAWSVSGTADTQYF. The DNA for the CDR3 is TGTGCCTGGAGTGTGAGCGGGACAGCAGATACGCAGTATTTT. V is TRBV30 and J is TRBJ2-3; D possibly uses TRBD1 or TRBD2 (7 bases each). The CDR3 runs 14 residues. CDR1 and CDR2 from the germline V gene are GTSNPN and SVGIG (reference sequence). The V end was cut by 0 bases, the J end by 4 bases, with 11 bases between. Full variable domain (outside the CDR3, taken from reference TRBV30 and TRBJ2-3): SQTIHQWPATLVQPVGSPLSLECTVEGTSNPNLYWYRQAAGRGLQLLFYSVGIGQISSEVPQNLSASRPQDRQFILSSKKLLLSDSGFYLCAWSVSGTADTQYFGPGTRLTVL.

The chain joins TRBV20-1 to TRBJ2-3; TRBD2 matches 10 bases. The germline CDR1 and CDR2 sequences are DFQATT and SNEGSKA (reference sequence). The CDR3 is made up of 18 amino acids. The ends lost 1 base at V and 3 bases at J; junction bases unmatched: 13. CDR3 region: CSARATSGKPGGTDTQYF. The CDR3, as DNA: TGCAGTGCTAGAGCTACTAGCGGGAAACCCGGTGGTACAGATACGCAGTATTTT.

J is TRBJ2-6 and V is TRBV12-3 or TRBV12-4; possible D gene TRBD2, 6 bases. The CDR3 runs to 15 residues. The V end lost 5 bases, the J end lost 4 bases, and 12 bases lay between the germline ends. The chain's CDR3 is CASSPGREGANVLTF. CDR3 DNA: TGTGCCAGCAGTCCGGGCCGGGAGGGGGCCAACGTCCTGACTTTC.

This clonotype came up a few times. The genes are TRBV20-1 and TRBJ2-3, with D unresolved. Deletions cut 1 base from V and 6 bases from J, with 5 bases between. The CDR3 spans 11 residues. Germline lookup yields CDR1 DFQATT and CDR2 SNEGSKA (reference sequence). Here the CDR3 DNA reads TGCAGTGCTAGAGGAATGGATACGCAGTATTTT. Protein sequence: CSARGMDTQYF.

This clonotype was observed a single time. The J gene is TRBJ2-1, the V gene TRBV6-2 or TRBV6-3, with D possibly TRBD2 on 5 matching bases. Trimming left V 5 bases short and J 0 bases short, with 11 bases between. Germline V CDR1 and CDR2: MNHEY, SVGEGT. This CDR3 is 15 amino acids long. The CDR3 DNA follows: TGTGCCAGCAGTACCCTAGCAAGCTCCTACAATGAGCAGTTCTTC. Translated, it gives CASSTLASSYNEQFF.

The chain is built from TRBV5-1 and TRBJ2-1; TRBD2 aligns across 8 bases. Germline CDR1 reads SGHRS; CDR2 reads YFSETQ. After removal of 6 bases from V and 4 bases from J, the junction contained 12 bases not matched to a gene. The CDR3 loop spans 16 amino acids. The CDR3 DNA follows: TGCGCCAGCACCCTAATGACTAGCGAATCTTACAATGAGCAGTTCTTC. Translated, it gives CASTLMTSESYNEQFF. The complete variable domain, with remaining parts taken from reference TRBV5-1 and TRBJ2-1, reads KAGVTQTPRYLIKTRGQQVTLSCSPISGHRSVSWYQQTPGQGLQFLFEYFSETQRNKGNFPGRFSGRQFSNSRSEMNVSTLELGDSALYLCASTLMTSESYNEQFFGPGTRLTVL.

This clonotype was seen a handful of times. The V call is TRBV20-1, the J call TRBJ2-5; D is undetermined. The DNA end is more similar to TRBJ2-7, so the J call may be wrong. CDR3 length equals 12 residues. Per germline, CDR1 DFQATT and CDR2 SNEGSKA (reference sequence). CDR3 nucleotide sequence: TGCAGTGCTGGCCCTGCAACCTACGAGCAGTACTTC. Translating it yields CSAGPATYEQYF.

The chain combines TRBV12-3 or TRBV12-4 with TRBJ1-1; D call uncertain. The V gene lost 5 bases and the J gene lost 3 bases, with 16 bases spanning the gap. This CDR3 comprises 15 residues. Written as DNA, the CDR3 is TGTGCCAGCAGTCGTCGTGCCGGGTATTACACTGAAGCTTTCTTT. Translating it yields CASSRRAGYYTEAFF.

The chain's CDR3 is CASSLGGGGRADYGYTF. As DNA, the CDR3 is TGCGCCAGCAGCTTGGGAGGGGGCGGCAGGGCGGACTATGGCTACACCTTC. The chain couples TRBV5-1 to TRBJ1-2; 7 nucleotides match TRBD1. V lost 0 bases and J lost 3; bases outside the gene matches: 11. The CDR3 is 17 amino acids. Germline CDR1 reads SGHRS; CDR2 reads YFSETQ.